The 5 T cell receptor beta chains reported below all come from one sample, sequenced in a study of T cell repertoires in cytomegalovirus infection (dated by TCRdb to about 2019). This sample was sequenced with an Illumina HiSeq 1500. The public reads were run again by TCRdb, first through fastp at Q25 and then through MiXCR, and only productive beta chains were kept. Each entry is one CDR3 protein sequence, shown with its most common DNA and genes. In all, the sample holds fewer than 300,000 distinct CDR3 sequences, and 25% of those were seen once. The top ten clonotypes cover about 15% of the sample. The sample consisted of PBMCs. These receptors all stem from a human donor in good health (CMV status not recorded). Some clones in this sample may be carry-over from other donors' samples.

The chain carries TRBV27 and TRBJ2-3, with 10 bases that match TRBD2. Losses at the gene ends were 1 base for V and 3 bases for J; bases not matched to a gene: 4. Germline V CDR1 and CDR2: MNHEY, SMNVEV (reference sequence). The CDR3 contains 16 residues. Here the CDR3 reads CASSLFPSGSTDTQYF. CDR3 sequence (DNA): TGTGCCAGCAGTTTATTTCCTAGCGGGAGTACAGATACGCAGTATTTT.

This clonotype has at least ten counts. The chain links TRBV7-2 to TRBJ1-4; D is unresolved. With 1 base removed from V and 4 bases from J, the gap between germline ends came to 7 bases. Per germline, CDR1 SGHTA and CDR2 FQGNSA. This CDR3 is 14 amino acids long. CDR3 region: CASSLGPLNEKLFF. The CDR3 region has the DNA TGTGCCAGCAGCTTAGGGCCCCTTAATGAAAAACTGTTTTTT.

This clonotype was observed many times. The V and J genes are TRBV7-2 and TRBJ2-7; 13 bases agree with TRBD2. Germline V gene data show CDR1 as SGHTA and CDR2 as FQGNSA. Trimming removed 6 bases from V and 3 bases from J; junction bases left unmatched: 8. The CDR3 loop spans 16 amino acids. The CDR3 nucleotides are TGTGCCAGCAGGTGGACTAGCGGGAGTTCTCTCTACGAGCAGTACTTC. It encodes CASRWTSGSSLYEQYF.

V is TRBV28 and J is TRBJ2-1, with D perhaps being TRBD1 or TRBD2 (5 bases each). Germline values: CDR1 MDHEN, CDR2 SYDVKM. Trimming took off 8 bases at V and 3 bases at J, with 17 bases between the two ends. This CDR3 spans 15 amino acids. As DNA, the CDR3 is TGTGCCAGCGCCGAGGGGCCTTCTGTCTACAATGAGCAGTTCTTC. Translation: CASAEGPSVYNEQFF.

Details on this clonotype: A much larger clone differs from this one at a single base, so this may be a read error. This rearrangement joins TRBV7-2 to TRBJ2-1; 10 positions match TRBD2. The CDR3 length is 15 residues. Germline lookup yields CDR1 SGHTA and CDR2 FQGNSA. J was trimmed by 8 bases and V by 1 base; bases with no gene match: 5. The CDR3: CASSLGLAGAHEQFF. CDR3 DNA: TGTGCCAGCAGCTTAGGGCTAGCGGGGGCCCATGAGCAGTTCTTC.